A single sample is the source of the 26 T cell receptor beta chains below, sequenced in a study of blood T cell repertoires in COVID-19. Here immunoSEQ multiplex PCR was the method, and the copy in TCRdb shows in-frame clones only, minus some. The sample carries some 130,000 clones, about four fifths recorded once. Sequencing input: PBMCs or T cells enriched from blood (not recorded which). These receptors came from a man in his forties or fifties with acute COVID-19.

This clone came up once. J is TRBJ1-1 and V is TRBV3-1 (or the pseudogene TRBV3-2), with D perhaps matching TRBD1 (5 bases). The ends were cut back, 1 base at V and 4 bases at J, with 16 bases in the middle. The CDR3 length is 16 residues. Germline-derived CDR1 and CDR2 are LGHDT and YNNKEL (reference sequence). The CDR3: CASSQVGVGVSTEAFF. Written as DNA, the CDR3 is TGTGCCAGCAGCCAAGTTGGTGTAGGGGTTTCCACTGAAGCTTTCTTT.

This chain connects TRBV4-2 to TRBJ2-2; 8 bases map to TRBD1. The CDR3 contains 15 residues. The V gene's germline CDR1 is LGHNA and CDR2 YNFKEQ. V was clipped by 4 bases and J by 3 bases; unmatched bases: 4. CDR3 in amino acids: CASSPGQGDTGELFF. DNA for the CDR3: TGTGCCAGCAGCCCTGGACAGGGTGACACCGGGGAGCTGTTTTTT.

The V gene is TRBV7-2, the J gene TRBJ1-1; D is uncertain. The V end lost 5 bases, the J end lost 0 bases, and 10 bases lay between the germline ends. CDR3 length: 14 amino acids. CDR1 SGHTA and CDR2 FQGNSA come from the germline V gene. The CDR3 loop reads CASSPRGLNTEAFF. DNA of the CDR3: TGTGCCAGCAGCCCCCGGGGTTTGAACACTGAAGCTTTCTTT. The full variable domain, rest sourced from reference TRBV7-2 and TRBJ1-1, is GAGVSQSPSNKVTEKGKDVELRCDPISGHTALYWYRQSLGQGLEFLIYFQGNSAPDKSGLPSDRFSAERTGGSVSTLTIQRTQQEDSAVYLCASSPRGLNTEAFFGQGTRLTVV.

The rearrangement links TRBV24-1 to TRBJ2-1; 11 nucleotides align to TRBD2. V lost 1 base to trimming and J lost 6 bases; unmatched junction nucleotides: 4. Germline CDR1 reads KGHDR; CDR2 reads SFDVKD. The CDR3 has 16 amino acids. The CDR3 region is CATSDFALAGANEQFF. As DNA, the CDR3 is TGTGCCACCAGTGATTTCGCACTAGCGGGAGCCAATGAGCAGTTCTTC.

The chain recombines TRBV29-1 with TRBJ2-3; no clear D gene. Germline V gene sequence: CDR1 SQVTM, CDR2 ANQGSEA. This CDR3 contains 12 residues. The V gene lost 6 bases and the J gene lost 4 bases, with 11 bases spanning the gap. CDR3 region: CSVETVSDTQYF. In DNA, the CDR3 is TGCAGCGTGGAGACGGTGTCAGATACGCAGTATTTT.

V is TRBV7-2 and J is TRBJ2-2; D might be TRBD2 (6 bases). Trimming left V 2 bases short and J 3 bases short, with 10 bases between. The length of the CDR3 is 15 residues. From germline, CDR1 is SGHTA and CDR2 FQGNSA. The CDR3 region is CASSLPGLYTGELFF. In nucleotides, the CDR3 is TGTGCCAGCAGCTTACCGGGACTCTACACCGGGGAGCTGTTTTTT.

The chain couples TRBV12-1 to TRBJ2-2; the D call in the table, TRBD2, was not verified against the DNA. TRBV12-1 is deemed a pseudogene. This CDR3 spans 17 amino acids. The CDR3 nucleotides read TGTGCCAGCAGCGAGACTAGCGGGGGCTTCAACACCGGGGAGCTGTTTTTT. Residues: CASSETSGGFNTGELFF.

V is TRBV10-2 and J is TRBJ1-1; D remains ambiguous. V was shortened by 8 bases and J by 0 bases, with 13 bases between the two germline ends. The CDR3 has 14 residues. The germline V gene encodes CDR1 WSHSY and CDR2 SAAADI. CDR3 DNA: TGCGCCAGCGTTAACGTCCCTATGAACACTGAAGCTTTCTTT. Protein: CASVNVPMNTEAFF.

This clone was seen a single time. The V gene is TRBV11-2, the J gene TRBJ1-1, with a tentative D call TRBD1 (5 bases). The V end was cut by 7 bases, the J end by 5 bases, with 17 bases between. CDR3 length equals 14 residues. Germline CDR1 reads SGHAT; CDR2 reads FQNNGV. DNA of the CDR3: TGTGCCAGCACCCCTACCCCGGGGGGAACTGAAGCTTTCTTT. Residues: CASTPTPGGTEAFF.

CDR3 in DNA: TGTGCCAGCAGTTTAGTTAATTGGGGAGGGGGGCGCGCGGTACCCCAGCATTTT. Protein: CASSLVNWGGGRAVPQHF. The chain employs TRBV28 and TRBJ1-5; D perhaps matches TRBD1 (6 bases). Trimming left V 2 bases short and J 10 bases short, with 27 bases between. The CDR3 contains 18 residues. CDR1 and CDR2 from the germline V gene are MDHEN and SYDVKM.

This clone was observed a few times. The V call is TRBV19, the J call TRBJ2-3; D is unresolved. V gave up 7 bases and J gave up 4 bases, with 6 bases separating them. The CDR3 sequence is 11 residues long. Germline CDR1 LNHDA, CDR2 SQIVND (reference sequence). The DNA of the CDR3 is TGTGCCAGTAAAACAGCAGATACGCAGTATTTT. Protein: CASKTADTQYF.

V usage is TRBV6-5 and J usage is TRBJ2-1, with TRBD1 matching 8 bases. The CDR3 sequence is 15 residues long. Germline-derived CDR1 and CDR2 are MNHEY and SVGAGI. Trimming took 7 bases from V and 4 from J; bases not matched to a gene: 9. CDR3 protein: CASTPGQAAYNEQFF. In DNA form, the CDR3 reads TGTGCCAGCACCCCGGGACAGGCGGCTTACAATGAGCAGTTCTTC.

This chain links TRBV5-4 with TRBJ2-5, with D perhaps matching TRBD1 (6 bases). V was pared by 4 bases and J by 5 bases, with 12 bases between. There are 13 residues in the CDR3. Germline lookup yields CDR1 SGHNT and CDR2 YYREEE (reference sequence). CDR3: CASSLRGPETQYF. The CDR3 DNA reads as TGTGCCAGCAGCCTCAGGGGTCCGGAGACCCAGTACTTC.

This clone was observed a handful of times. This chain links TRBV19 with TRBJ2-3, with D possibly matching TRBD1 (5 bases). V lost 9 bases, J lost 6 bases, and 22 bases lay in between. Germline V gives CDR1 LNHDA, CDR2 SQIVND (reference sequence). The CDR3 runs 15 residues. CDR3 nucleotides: TGTGCCAGCCCTCTACAGGCCCGCATGGTTGATACGCAGTATTTT. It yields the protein CASPLQARMVDTQYF.

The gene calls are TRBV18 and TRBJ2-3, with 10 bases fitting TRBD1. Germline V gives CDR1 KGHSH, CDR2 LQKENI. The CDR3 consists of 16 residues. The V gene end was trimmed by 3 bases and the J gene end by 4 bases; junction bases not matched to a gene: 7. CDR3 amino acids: CASSPMTGGRSDTQYF. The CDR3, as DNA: TGTGCCAGCTCACCCATGACAGGGGGCAGGTCAGATACGCAGTATTTT. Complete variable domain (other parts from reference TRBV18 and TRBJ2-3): NAGVMQNPRHLVRRRGQEARLRCSPMKGHSHVYWYRQLPEEGLKFMVYLQKENIIDESGMPKERFSAEFPKEGPSILRIQQVVRGDSAAYFCASSPMTGGRSDTQYFGPGTRLTVL.

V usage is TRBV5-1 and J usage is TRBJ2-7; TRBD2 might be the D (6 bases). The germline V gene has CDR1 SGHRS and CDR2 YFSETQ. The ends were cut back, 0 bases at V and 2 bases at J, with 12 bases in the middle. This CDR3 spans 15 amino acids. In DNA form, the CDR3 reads TGCGCCAGCAGCTTGGGTGCTAGCGACACCTACGAGCAGTACTTC. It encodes CASSLGASDTYEQYF.

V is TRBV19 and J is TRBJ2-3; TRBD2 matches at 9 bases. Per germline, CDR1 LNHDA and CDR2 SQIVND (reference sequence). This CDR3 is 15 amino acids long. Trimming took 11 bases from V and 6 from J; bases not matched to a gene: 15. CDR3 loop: CACSFASGEGDTQYF. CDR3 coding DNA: TGTGCCTGTTCATTCGCTAGCGGGGAAGGGGATACGCAGTATTTT.

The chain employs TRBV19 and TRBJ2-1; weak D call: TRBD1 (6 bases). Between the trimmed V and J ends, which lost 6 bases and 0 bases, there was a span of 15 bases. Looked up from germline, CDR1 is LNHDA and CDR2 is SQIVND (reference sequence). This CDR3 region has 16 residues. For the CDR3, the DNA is TGTGCCAGTAGGGGAACAGGGTATGCCTCCTACAATGAGCAGTTCTTC. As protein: CASRGTGYASYNEQFF.

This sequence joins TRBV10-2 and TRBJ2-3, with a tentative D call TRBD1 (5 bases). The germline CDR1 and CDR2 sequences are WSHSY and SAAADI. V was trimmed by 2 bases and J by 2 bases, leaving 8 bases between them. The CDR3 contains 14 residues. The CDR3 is CASSENRFTDTQYF. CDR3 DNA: TGCGCCAGCAGTGAGAACAGGTTCACAGATACGCAGTATTTT.

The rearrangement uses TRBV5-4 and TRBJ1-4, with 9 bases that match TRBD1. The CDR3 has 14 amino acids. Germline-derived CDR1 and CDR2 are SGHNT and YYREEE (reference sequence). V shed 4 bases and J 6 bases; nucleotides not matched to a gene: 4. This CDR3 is CASSLDRGDEKLFF. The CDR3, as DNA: TGTGCCAGCAGCCTGGACAGGGGAGATGAAAAACTGTTTTTT.

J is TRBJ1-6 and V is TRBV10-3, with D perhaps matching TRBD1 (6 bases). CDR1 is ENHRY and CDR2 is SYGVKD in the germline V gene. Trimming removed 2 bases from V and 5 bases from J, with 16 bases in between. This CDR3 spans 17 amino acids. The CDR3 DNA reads TGTGCCATCAGTGAGCTAGGGGGTCGTTACGATAATTCACCCCTCCACTTT. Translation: CAISELGGRYDNSPLHF.

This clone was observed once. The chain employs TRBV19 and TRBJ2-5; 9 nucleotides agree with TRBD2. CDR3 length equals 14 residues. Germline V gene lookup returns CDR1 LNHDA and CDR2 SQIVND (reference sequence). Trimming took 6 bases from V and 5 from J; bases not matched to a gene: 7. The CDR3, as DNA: TGTGCCAGTAGGGGGACTAGCTGGGCGGAGACCCAGTACTTC. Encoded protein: CASRGTSWAETQYF.

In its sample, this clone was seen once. The CDR3 sequence: CASSLDLEQSFDLHF. As DNA, the CDR3 is TGTGCCAGCAGCTTAGACTTGGAACAGTCGTTTGACCTCCACTTT. This chain joins TRBV11-2 and TRBJ1-6; D gene uncertain. Trimming removed 0 bases at V and 15 bases at J, with 18 bases between. Germline assignment: CDR1 SGHAT and CDR2 FQNNGV. There are 15 residues in the CDR3.

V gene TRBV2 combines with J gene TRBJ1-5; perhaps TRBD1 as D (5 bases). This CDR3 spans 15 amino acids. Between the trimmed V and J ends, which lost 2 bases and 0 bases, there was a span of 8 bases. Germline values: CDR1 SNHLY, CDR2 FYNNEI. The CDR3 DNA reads TGTGCCAGCAGTGAATCAGGGCTTAGCAATCAGCCCCAGCATTTT. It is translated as CASSESGLSNQPQHF.

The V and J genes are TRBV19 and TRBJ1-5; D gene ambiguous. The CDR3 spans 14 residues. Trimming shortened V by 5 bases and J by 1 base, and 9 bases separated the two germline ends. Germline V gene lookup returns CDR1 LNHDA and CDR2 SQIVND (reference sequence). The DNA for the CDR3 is TGTGCCAGTAGTTTGGCGGAAAGCAATCAGCCCCAGCATTTT. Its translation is CASSLAESNQPQHF.

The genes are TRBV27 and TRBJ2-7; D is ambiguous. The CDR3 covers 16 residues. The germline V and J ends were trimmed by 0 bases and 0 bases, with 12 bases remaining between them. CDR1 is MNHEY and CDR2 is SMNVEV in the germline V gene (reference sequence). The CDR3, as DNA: TGTGCCAGCAGTTTATCACAAACGCAAAGCTCCTACGAGCAGTACTTC. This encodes CASSLSQTQSSYEQYF.